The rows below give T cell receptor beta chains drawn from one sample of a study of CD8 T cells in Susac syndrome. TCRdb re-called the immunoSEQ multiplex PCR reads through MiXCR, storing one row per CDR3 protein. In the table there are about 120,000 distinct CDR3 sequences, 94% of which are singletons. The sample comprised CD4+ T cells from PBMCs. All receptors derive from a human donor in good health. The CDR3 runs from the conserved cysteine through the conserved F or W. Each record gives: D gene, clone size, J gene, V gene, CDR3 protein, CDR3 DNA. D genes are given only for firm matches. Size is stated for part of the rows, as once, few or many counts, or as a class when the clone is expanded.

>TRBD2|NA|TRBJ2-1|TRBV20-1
CSASLAGASYNEQFF
TGCAGTGCATCGCTAGCGGGGGCCTCCTACAATGAGCAGTTCTTC
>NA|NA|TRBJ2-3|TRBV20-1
CSAGRAGDITDTQYF
TGCAGTGCAGGAAGGGCGGGGGACATCACAGATACGCAGTATTTT
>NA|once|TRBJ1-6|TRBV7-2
CASSRGPLNNSPLHF
TGTGCCAGCAGCCGAGGGCCCCTGAATAATTCACCCCTCCACTTT
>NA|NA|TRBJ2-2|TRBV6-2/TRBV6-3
CASSPRLVLDTGELFF
TGTGCCAGCAGTCCGAGACTAGTGTTGGACACCGGGGAGCTGTTTTTT
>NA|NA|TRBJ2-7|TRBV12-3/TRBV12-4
CASSLSQTSYEQYF
TGTGCCAGCAGTTTATCCCAAACCTCCTACGAGCAGTACTTC
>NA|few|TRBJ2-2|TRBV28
CASSQRGGTGELFF
TGTGCCAGCAGCCAACGGGGCGGCACCGGGGAGCTGTTTTTT
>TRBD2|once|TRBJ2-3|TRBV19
CASSPWTSGSPDTQYF
TGTGCCAGTAGTCCCTGGACTAGCGGGAGCCCAGATACGCAGTATTTT
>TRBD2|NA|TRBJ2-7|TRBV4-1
CASSQGLGTLAGWDEQYF
TGCGCCAGCAGCCAAGGGCTTGGTACGCTAGCGGGGTGGGACGAGCAGTACTTC
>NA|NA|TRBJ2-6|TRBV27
CASSPLRQSGANVLTF
TGTGCCAGCAGTCCCCTCAGACAGTCTGGGGCCAACGTCCTGACTTTC
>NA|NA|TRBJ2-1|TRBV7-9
CASSLTAGGEQFF
TGTGCCAGCAGCTTAACAGCGGGCGGGGAGCAGTTCTTC
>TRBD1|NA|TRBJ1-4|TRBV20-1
CSARGLQGMKGDYEKLFF
TGCAGTGCTAGAGGTCTACAGGGGATGAAGGGTGATTATGAAAAACTGTTTTTT
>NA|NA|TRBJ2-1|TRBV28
CAAAAGSYNEQFF
TGTGCAGCGGCGGCGGGATCCTACAATGAGCAGTTCTTC
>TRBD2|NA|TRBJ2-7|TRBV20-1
CSARGTSGEYEQYF
TGCAGTGCTAGAGGAACTAGCGGGGAGTACGAGCAGTACTTC
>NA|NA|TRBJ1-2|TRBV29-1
CSVYLGFPYGYTF
TGCAGCGTGTACCTGGGGTTTCCCTATGGCTACACCTTC
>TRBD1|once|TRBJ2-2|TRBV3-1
CASRPGTGGTGELFF
TGTGCCAGCAGACCCGGGACAGGGGGCACCGGGGAGCTGTTTTTT
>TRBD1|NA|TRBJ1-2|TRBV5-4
CASSLDRGANYGYTF
TGTGCCAGCAGCTTGGACAGGGGGGCAAACTATGGCTACACCTTC
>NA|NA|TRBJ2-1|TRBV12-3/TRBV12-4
CASSRRGLGNEQFF
TGTGCCAGCAGTCGTAGGGGTCTGGGGAATGAGCAGTTCTTC
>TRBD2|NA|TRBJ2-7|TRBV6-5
CASRPPGRTYEQYF
TGTGCCAGCAGGCCCCCCGGGAGGACCTACGAGCAGTACTTC
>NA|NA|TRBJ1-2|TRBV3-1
CASSQDGVYGYTF
TGTGCCAGCAGCCAAGATGGAGTCTATGGCTACACCTTC
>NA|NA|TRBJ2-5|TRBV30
CAFEGLETQYF
TGTGCCTTTGAGGGATTAGAGACCCAGTACTTC
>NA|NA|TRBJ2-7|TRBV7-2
CASSLGRGTPYEQYF
TGTGCCAGCAGCTTAGGTCGCGGGACTCCTTACGAGCAGTACTTC
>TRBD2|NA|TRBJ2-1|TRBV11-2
CASSSGTSGKLVNEQFF
TGTGCCAGCAGCTCTGGGACTAGCGGGAAGTTGGTCAATGAGCAGTTCTTC
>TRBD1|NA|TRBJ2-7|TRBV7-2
CASSVGGTGFRNEQYF
TGTGCCAGCAGCGTAGGCGGGACAGGGTTCCGGAACGAGCAGTACTTC
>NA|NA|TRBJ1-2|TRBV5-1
CASSFEGNPGYTF
TGCGCCAGCAGCTTTGAGGGGAACCCTGGCTACACCTTC
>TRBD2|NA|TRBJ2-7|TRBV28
CASSTSGSSYEQYF
TGTGCCAGCAGCACTAGCGGGAGTTCCTACGAGCAGTACTTC
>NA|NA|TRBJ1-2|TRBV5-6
CASSPGRGYGYTF
TGTGCCAGCAGCCCGGGACGGGGCTATGGCTACACCTTC
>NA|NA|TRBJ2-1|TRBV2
CASLPGPYNEQFF
TGTGCCAGCCTCCCCGGACCTTACAATGAGCAGTTCTTC
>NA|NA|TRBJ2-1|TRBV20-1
CSANRPGGYNEQFF
TGCAGTGCAAATAGGCCCGGCGGCTACAATGAGCAGTTCTTC
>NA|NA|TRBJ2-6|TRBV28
CASSRVGANVLTF
TGTGCCAGCAGCAGGGTTGGGGCCAACGTCCTGACTTTC
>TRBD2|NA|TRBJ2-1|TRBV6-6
CASSSSGRTYNEQFF
TGTGCCAGCAGCTCTAGCGGGAGGACCTACAATGAGCAGTTCTTC
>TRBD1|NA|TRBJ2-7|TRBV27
CASSLWGQGEQYF
TGTGCCAGCAGTTTATGGGGACAGGGCGAGCAGTACTTC
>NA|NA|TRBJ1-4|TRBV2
CASSEAHRGEKLFF
TGTGCCAGCAGTGAAGCCCACCGGGGTGAAAAACTGTTTTTT